This is a list of T cell receptor beta chains from one sample in a study of blood T cell repertoires in COVID-19. The table came from immunoSEQ multiplex PCR; TCRdb's copy has only in-frame clones and leaves some out. The sample contains roughly 55,000 clones, about nine tenths of which appear only once. The specimen sequenced was peripheral blood. The receptors were gathered from a middle-aged man with active COVID-19. CDR3s include the opening cysteine and the closing phenylalanine or tryptophan. A D gene is named only where the DNA matches it firmly. The size field is filled for only some rows; it gives once, few, many or a size class.

>TRBV2|15|TRBJ2-4|-|TRBD2
CASSTGTRAMNIQYF
TGTGCCAGCAGTACCGGGACTAGAGCAATGAACATTCAGTACTTC
>TRBV3-1/TRBV3-2|16|TRBJ2-2|-|TRBD2
CASSQGTSANTGELFF
TGTGCCAGCAGCCAAGGGACTAGCGCAAACACCGGGGAGCTGTTTTTT
>TRBV7-9|14|TRBJ2-7|-|TRBD1
CASSLGQTLYEQYF
TGTGCCAGCAGCTTGGGACAGACTCTCTACGAGCAGTACTTC
>TRBV11-2|16|TRBJ2-1|-|TRBD2
CASRESGGLLYNERFF
TGTGCCAGCAGAGAGAGCGGGGGACTACTCTACAATGAGCGGTTCTTC
>TRBV4-3|16|TRBJ2-7|-|-
CASSLTAGVAIYEQYF
TGCGCCAGCAGCCTCACAGCAGGGGTTGCGATCTACGAGCAGTACTTC
>TRBV30|14|TRBJ1-2|-|TRBD1
CAWRGRQGIGGYTF
TGTGCCTGGAGAGGTAGACAGGGGATAGGAGGCTACACCTTC
>TRBV24-1|13|TRBJ1-5|-|-
CATSARGNQPQHF
TGTGCCACCAGCGCAAGAGGCAATCAGCCCCAGCATTTT
>TRBV11-2|18|TRBJ2-7|once|TRBD2
CASNLGFGTSGRDYEQYF
TGTGCCAGCAACCTGGGGTTTGGGACTAGCGGGAGGGACTACGAGCAGTACTTC
>TRBV12-3/TRBV12-4|13|TRBJ2-7|once|-
CASSSANSYEQYF
TGTGCCAGCAGCTCAGCGAACTCCTACGAGCAGTACTTC
>TRBV4-2|17|TRBJ2-7|-|-
CASSQGSGTGVSYEQYF
TGTGCCAGCAGCCAAGGGAGCGGGACAGGTGTCTCCTACGAGCAGTACTTC
>TRBV5-5|16|TRBJ2-1|-|TRBD2
CASSLAGGLPPNEQFF
TGTGCCAGCAGCTTGGCCGGGGGACTACCTCCTAATGAGCAGTTCTTC
>TRBV30|14|TRBJ1-2|-|TRBD1
CACPPPGGASVYTF
TGTGCCTGCCCACCACCAGGGGGCGCTTCAGTCTACACCTTC